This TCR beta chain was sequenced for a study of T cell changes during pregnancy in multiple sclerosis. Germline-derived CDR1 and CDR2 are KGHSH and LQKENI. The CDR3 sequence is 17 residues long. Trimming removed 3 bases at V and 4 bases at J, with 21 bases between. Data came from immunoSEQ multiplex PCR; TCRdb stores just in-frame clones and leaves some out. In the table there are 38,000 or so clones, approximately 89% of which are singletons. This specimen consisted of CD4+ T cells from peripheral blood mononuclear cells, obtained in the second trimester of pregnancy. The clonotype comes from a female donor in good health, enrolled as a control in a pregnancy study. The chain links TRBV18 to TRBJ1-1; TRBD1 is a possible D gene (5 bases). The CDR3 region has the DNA TGTGCCAGCTCACCGGCTTATGTGGGGCTTCGCGGCACTGAAGCTTTCTTT. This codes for CASSPAYVGLRGTEAFF.